Below, one TCR beta chain is given with its context. Its antigen remains unidentified. This specimen belongs to a study of OX40 agonist ivuxolimab in advanced cancers. Study outcomes and limitations: In a subset of nonresponders, normalized T-cell clonal expansion was also low.

The assay was immunoSEQ multiplex PCR, and TCRdb's table has in-frame clones only and misses some. The sample has nearly 50,000 clones, 80% to 90% seen once. Germline CDR1 and CDR2: SGHVS and FQNEAQ. V trimming: 5 bases; J trimming: 7 bases; junction bases outside the gene matches: 15. CDR3 length: 16 amino acids. The input for sequencing was CD4+ or CD8+ T cells sorted from blood, taken in a trial of the OX40 agonist ivuxolimab. V is TRBV7-8 and J is TRBJ1-1, with 8 nucleotides matching TRBD1. The sequence came from an adult with an advanced solid tumor such as melanoma, head and neck, liver or kidney cancer. The CDR3 coding sequence is TGTGCCAGCAGCCTTAACCCGGGACAGGTGTCTTTTGAAGCTTTCTTT. Protein product: CASSLNPGQVSFEAFF.